The 3 T cell receptor beta chains given below trace back to one sample, sequenced in a study of T cell responses to AZD1222 COVID-19 vaccine. This table comes from immunoSEQ multiplex PCR, and its TCRdb copy is limited to in-frame clones, with some not included. The table has about 76,000 clones, about 88% seen once. The sample was peripheral blood, taken on day 0 of AZD1222 vaccination. The receptors derive from an adult in good health.

The rearrangement joins TRBV5-1 to TRBJ2-1; TRBD2 matches at 8 bases. CDR1 SGHRS and CDR2 YFSETQ come from the germline V gene. The ends lost 6 bases at V and 7 bases at J; junction bases unmatched: 15. This CDR3 has 16 residues. In DNA, the CDR3 is TGCGCCAGCAACGGACTAGCCCCTTTAGGGGGGAATGAGCAGTTCTTC. Translation: CASNGLAPLGGNEQFF.

V gene TRBV6-5 combines with J gene TRBJ1-6, with 7 bases fitting TRBD1. Germline CDR1 and CDR2: MNHEY and SVGAGI. Germline trimming cut 2 bases from V and 7 bases from J; bases unmatched to any gene: 2. This CDR3 region has 14 residues. This CDR3 is CASSYGTENSPLHF. The CDR3 DNA sequence: TGTGCCAGCAGTTACGGGACAGAAAATTCACCCCTCCACTTT.

This rearrangement joins TRBV11-2 to TRBJ1-5; D is unresolved. The germline V and J ends were trimmed by 2 bases and 3 bases, with 11 bases remaining between them. Germline V gene sequence: CDR1 SGHAT, CDR2 FQNNGV. This CDR3 has 15 amino acids. This CDR3 is CASSLSTGYNQPQHF. In DNA, the CDR3 is TGTGCCAGCAGCTTAAGTACTGGGTACAATCAGCCCCAGCATTTT.